The next 15 T cell receptor beta chains were all read from a single sample in a study of blood T cell repertoires in COVID-19. Sequenced by immunoSEQ multiplex PCR; TCRdb stores in-frame clones only, minus some. The profile covers some 45,000 clones, with about 86% appearing a single time and approximately 59% taken by the ten largest. Sequenced sample: peripheral blood. These receptors originate from an older man with acute or convalescent COVID-19.

This clone was observed once. J is TRBJ2-3 and V is TRBV7-2, with 12 bases aligning to TRBD2. CDR1 is SGHTA and CDR2 is FQGNSA in the germline V gene. Trimming at V came to 4 bases and at J to 6 bases, leaving 5 bases not matched to a gene. CDR3 length: 15 residues. CDR3 nucleotide sequence: TGTGCCAGCAGCTCGACTAGCGGGAGCCCGGATACGCAGTATTTT. It encodes CASSSTSGSPDTQYF.

CDR3 nucleotides: TGTGCCAGCAGTATGACAGGGGCCTACGAGCAGTACTTC. It specifies CASSMTGAYEQYF. The rearrangement uses TRBV27 and TRBJ2-7; 8 nucleotides align to TRBD1. Trimming cost V 5 bases and J 2 bases; bases outside gene matches: 2. The CDR3 length is 13 residues. Germline CDR1 is MNHEY and CDR2 is SMNVEV (reference sequence).

The V gene is TRBV7-9, the J gene TRBJ1-5, with D perhaps matching TRBD1 (5 bases). Trimming shortened V by 1 base and J by 0 bases, and 10 bases separated the two germline ends. The CDR3 covers 16 residues. Germline CDR1 is SEHNR and CDR2 is FQNEAQ (reference sequence). CDR3 bases: TGTGCCAGCAGCTTAGAAAGTACAGGTAGCAATCAGCCCCAGCATTTT. Protein sequence: CASSLESTGSNQPQHF.

J is TRBJ1-1 and V is TRBV6-2 or TRBV6-3, with 7 bases matching TRBD1. Germline lookup yields CDR1 MNHEY and CDR2 SVGEGT. Trimming took 5 bases from V and 3 from J; bases not matched to a gene: 9. This CDR3 is 15 amino acids long. The CDR3 coding sequence is TGTGCCAGCAGTCTCCCGAGACAGGGATACACTGAAGCTTTCTTT. Amino acid sequence: CASSLPRQGYTEAFF.

V usage is TRBV19 and J usage is TRBJ2-7, with TRBD2 matching over 8 bases. The CDR3 loop spans 13 amino acids. The V gene's germline CDR1 is LNHDA and CDR2 SQIVND (reference sequence). The trim removed 8 bases at V and 3 bases at J, leaving 6 bases unmatched. CDR3 bases: TGTGCCAGTGCCGGGACTAGTGTCTACGAGCAGTACTTC. Its protein is CASAGTSVYEQYF.

This clone is a singleton in its sample. The rearrangement links TRBV10-3 to TRBJ2-5; possible D gene TRBD2, 5 bases. CDR1 ENHRY and CDR2 SYGVKD come from the germline V gene. The germline V and J ends were trimmed by 3 bases and 6 bases, with 11 bases remaining between them. This CDR3 is 13 amino acids long. This CDR3 reads CAISDPTGKTQYF. The DNA of the CDR3 is TGTGCCATCAGTGACCCTACGGGAAAGACCCAGTACTTC.

This clone was recorded a few times. The V and J genes are TRBV30 and TRBJ1-1, with D possibly matching TRBD1 (5 bases). This CDR3 is built from 13 residues. Trimming left V 0 bases short and J 4 bases short, with 9 bases between. The germline V gene encodes CDR1 GTSNPN and CDR2 SVGIG (reference sequence). Here the CDR3 DNA reads TGTGCCTGGAGTGTACTGGGGGGCACTGAAGCTTTCTTT. Translation: CAWSVLGGTEAFF.

The J gene is TRBJ1-3, the V gene TRBV7-2; no firm D call. Trimming removed 3 bases from V and 4 bases from J, with 7 bases in between. The CDR3 length is 13 residues. Germline lookup yields CDR1 SGHTA and CDR2 FQGNSA. Here the CDR3 DNA reads TGTGCCAGCAGCTTCATGGAGGGAAACACCATATATTTT. As protein: CASSFMEGNTIYF.

The chain recombines TRBV6-1 with TRBJ1-1; D gene unclear. Per the germline V gene, CDR1 is MNHNS and CDR2 is SASEGT. V shed 3 bases and J shed 3 bases, with 8 bases lying between them. The CDR3 runs to 13 residues. CDR3 coding DNA: TGTGCCAGCAGTGAGACTAGAGACACTGAAGCTTTCTTT. Encoded protein: CASSETRDTEAFF.

The chain recombines TRBV6-1 with TRBJ1-5; D gene unclear. CDR3 length: 13 amino acids. Looked up from germline, CDR1 is MNHNS and CDR2 is SASEGT. V dropped 1 base and J dropped 5 bases, with 6 bases sitting between them. CDR3 sequence reads: CASSEVRDQPQHF. The CDR3 coding sequence is TGTGCCAGCAGTGAAGTGAGAGATCAGCCCCAGCATTTT.

The chain employs TRBV6-5 and TRBJ1-1, with D tentatively TRBD1 (5 bases). V lost 2 bases and J lost 7, with 8 bases in between. CDR3 size: 12 residues. Germline CDR1 is MNHEY and CDR2 is SVGAGI. CDR3 in amino acids: CASSYVRGEAFF. In DNA, the CDR3 is TGTGCCAGCAGTTACGTTAGGGGTGAAGCTTTCTTT.

In this sample, this clone turned up a few times. The CDR3 protein is CASIPGQTNYGYTF. DNA for the CDR3: TGCGCCAGCATTCCGGGACAGACAAACTATGGCTACACCTTC. The genes are TRBV10-1 and TRBJ1-2; 7 bases are a match to TRBD1. The CDR3 has 14 amino acids. Germline V gene lookup returns CDR1 WNHNN and CDR2 SYGVQD (reference sequence). The ends lost 7 bases at V and 2 bases at J; junction bases unmatched: 7.

This rearrangement joins TRBV7-9 to TRBJ1-1; 8 positions agree with TRBD1. Germline V gives CDR1 SEHNR, CDR2 FQNEAQ (reference sequence). The trim removed 5 bases at V and 5 bases at J, leaving 4 bases unmatched. This CDR3 is built from 13 residues. CDR3 in amino acids: CASSKQGGTEAFF. The DNA for the CDR3 is TGTGCCAGCAGCAAACAGGGGGGAACTGAAGCTTTCTTT.

V gene TRBV23-1 combines with J gene TRBJ2-7; 11 bases match TRBD2. Being an ORF, TRBV23-1 has a function that is uncertain. Unmatched junction bases numbered 10, after V lost 4 bases and J lost 2 bases. There are 17 residues in the CDR3. This CDR3 reads CASSPSPTSGTTYEQYF. CDR3 nucleotide sequence: TGCGCCAGCAGTCCCTCCCCGACTAGCGGGACTACCTACGAGCAGTACTTC.

The rearrangement joins TRBV5-4 to TRBJ2-6; 10 bases map to TRBD2. Germline CDR1 is SGHNT and CDR2 is YYREEE (reference sequence). The CDR3 spans 17 residues. V trimming: 4 bases; J trimming: 2 bases; junction bases outside the gene matches: 6. The CDR3, as DNA: TGTGCCAGCAGCCCCGGAGCGGGGGGGACTGGGGCCAACGTCCTGACTTTC. It specifies CASSPGAGGTGANVLTF. Combining the CDR3 with reference TRBV5-4 and TRBJ2-6 gives the whole variable domain ETGVTQSPTHLIKTRGQQVTLRCSSQSGHNTVSWYQQALGQGPQFIFQYYREEENGRGNFPPRFSGLQFPNYSSELNVNALELDDSALYLCASSPGAGGTGANVLTFGAGSRLTVL.